The sequence of this TCR beta chain was determined in a study of shared clonotypes between healthy human individuals. V was pared by 7 bases and J by 5 bases, with 7 bases of the junction left unmatched. From germline, CDR1 is MDHEN and CDR2 SYDVKM. The CDR3 covers 14 residues. Points on this clone: Its antigen is not known.

General study points: Generally, naive subsets came out with larger estimated richness than memory subsets. The researchers took only blood, and tissue repertoires probably look different.

TCRdb's copy holds only in-frame clones and misses some; the assay was immunoSEQ multiplex PCR. The sample yields over a million clones, 98% seen once. This sequence joins TRBV28 and TRBJ1-4, with 7 bases that match TRBD1. Sequencing was done on a sample of naive CD4+ T cells sorted from blood. Subset indicated: CD45RA+ positively selected. This receptor was taken from a young man in good health. The CDR3 is CASKRGQPNEKLFF. CDR3 sequence (DNA): TGTGCCAGCAAAAGGGGACAGCCAAATGAAAAACTGTTTTTT.